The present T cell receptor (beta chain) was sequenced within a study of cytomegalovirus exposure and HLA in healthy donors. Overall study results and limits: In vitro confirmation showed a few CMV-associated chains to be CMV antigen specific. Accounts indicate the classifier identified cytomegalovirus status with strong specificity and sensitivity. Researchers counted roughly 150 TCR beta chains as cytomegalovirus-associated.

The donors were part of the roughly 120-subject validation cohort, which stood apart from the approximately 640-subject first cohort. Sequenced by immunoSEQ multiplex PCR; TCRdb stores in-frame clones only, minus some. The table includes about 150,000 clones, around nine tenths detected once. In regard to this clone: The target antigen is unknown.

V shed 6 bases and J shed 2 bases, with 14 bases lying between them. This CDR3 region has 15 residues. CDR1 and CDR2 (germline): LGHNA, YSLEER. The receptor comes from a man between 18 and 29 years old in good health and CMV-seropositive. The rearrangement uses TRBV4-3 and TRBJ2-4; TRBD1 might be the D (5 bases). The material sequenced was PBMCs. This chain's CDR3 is CASRLSRGPKNIQYF. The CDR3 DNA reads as TGCGCCAGCAGACTTTCAAGGGGTCCCAAAAACATTCAGTACTTC.